Listed here is a single T cell receptor beta chain. The data were taken from a study of T cell changes during pregnancy in multiple sclerosis. The ends were cut back, 5 bases at V and 4 bases at J, with 15 bases in the middle. The CDR3 length is 14 residues. The V gene's germline CDR1 is MNHEY and CDR2 SMNVEV (reference sequence). The protocol was immunoSEQ multiplex PCR, while the TCRdb copy is restricted to in-frame clones and leaves out a portion. The data show 90,000 or so clones, roughly nine tenths seen once. The TCR sequence derives from a female donor in good health, serving as a control in a pregnancy study. Some clones in this sample may be carry-over from other donors' samples. The sample in question was PBMCs, obtained in the first trimester of pregnancy. The genes are TRBV27 and TRBJ2-7, with D perhaps TRBD1 (5 bases). The CDR3 sequence: CASSRTKAGYEQYF. CDR3 nucleotide sequence: TGTGCCAGCAGTCGGACGAAAGCAGGGTACGAGCAGTACTTC.